This TCR beta chain was sequenced during a study of Ad26.COV2.S vaccination and SARS-CoV-2 variants. The overall study: Donor joined the COV1001 Ad26.COV2.S trial arm. Overall study results and limits: Recipients of vaccine and of placebo showed similar breadth of their non-spike TCR repertoires. The study found higher spike-specific TCR breadth in vaccine than placebo recipients. Reportedly, after vaccination the spike-specific CD8+ and CD4+ T cell responses displayed substantial breadth.

The data were produced by immunoSEQ multiplex PCR, yet TCRdb's version contains in-frame clones alone and is incomplete. The sample lists under 600,000 clones; 80% to 90% were seen once. Treatment of the sample: around 19 received Ad26.COV2.S at low or high dose, single or two shots; a few received placebo; per-sample allocation not given. Day 63 following the first vaccine or placebo injection was when the samples were taken. The CDR3 has 14 residues. Germline-derived CDR1 and CDR2 are SEHNR and FQNEAQ (reference sequence). V was shortened by 5 bases and J by 0 bases, with 10 bases between the two germline ends. About this clone: Its target is not known.

The chain has TRBV7-9 and TRBJ2-5; D is perhaps TRBD1 (5 bases). The clonotype was recovered from a person between 18 and 59 years old who received the Ad26.COV2.S COVID-19 vaccine or a placebo. The sequencing here drew on peripheral blood, taken in a trial of Ad26.COV2.S vaccine versus placebo. CDR3 sequence (DNA): TGTGCCAGCAGCAAACGACAGAACCAAGAGACCCAGTACTTC. Protein product: CASSKRQNQETQYF.